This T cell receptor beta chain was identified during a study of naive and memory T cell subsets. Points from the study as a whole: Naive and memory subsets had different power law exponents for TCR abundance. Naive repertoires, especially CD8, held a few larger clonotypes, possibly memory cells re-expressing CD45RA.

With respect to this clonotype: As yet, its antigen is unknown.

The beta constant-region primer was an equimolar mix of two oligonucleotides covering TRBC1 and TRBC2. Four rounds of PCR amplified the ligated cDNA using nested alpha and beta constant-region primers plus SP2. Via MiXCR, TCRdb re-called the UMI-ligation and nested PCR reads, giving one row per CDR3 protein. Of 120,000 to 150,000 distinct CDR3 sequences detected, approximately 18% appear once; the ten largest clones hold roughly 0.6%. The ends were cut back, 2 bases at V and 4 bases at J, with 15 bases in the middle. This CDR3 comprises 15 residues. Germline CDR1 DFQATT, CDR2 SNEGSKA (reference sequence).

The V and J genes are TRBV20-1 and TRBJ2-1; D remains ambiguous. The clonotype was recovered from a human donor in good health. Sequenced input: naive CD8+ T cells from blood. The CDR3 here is CSARPPDSLYNEQFF. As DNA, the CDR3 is TGCAGTGCTAGACCCCCGGATAGTTTATACAATGAGCAGTTCTTC.